This T cell receptor (beta chain) was obtained from a study of Ad26.COV2.S vaccination and SARS-CoV-2 variants. As regards this clone: Antigen: not known.

The CDR3 consists of 15 residues. The germline gives CDR1 SGDLS, CDR2 YYNGEE. V gave up 4 bases and J gave up 2 bases; unmatched junction bases: 4. The table came from immunoSEQ multiplex PCR; TCRdb's copy has only in-frame clones and leaves some out. The table shows 87,000 or so clones, with approximately 86% occurring only once. Findings and limits, study-wide: Recipients of either vaccine or placebo displayed similar breadth of non-spike TCRs. Substantial post-vaccination breadth of spike-specific CD8+ and CD4+ T cell responses was reported. Researchers cautioned that TCR breadth and depth analyses may have underestimated total T cell responses. Among vaccine recipients, spike-specific TCR breadth exceeded that of placebo recipients.

The chain uses TRBV9 and TRBJ2-5; 11 nucleotides agree with TRBD2. This clonotype originated in a human donor who had recovered from COVID-19. Sequencing was performed on peripheral blood, taken after recovery from COVID-19. The CDR3 DNA reads as TGTGCCAGCAGCTCTGGGACTAGCGGACAAGAGACCCAGTACTTC. This translates into CASSSGTSGQETQYF.